These 21 T cell receptor beta chains were all obtained from the same sample, sequenced in a study of control samples from healthy donors and cancer patients. The table came from immunoSEQ multiplex PCR; TCRdb's copy has only in-frame clones and leaves some out. This table holds some 140,000 clones, around 96% found once. Sequenced material: blood. The receptors shown here come from a man aged 35 to 55 in good health.

The chain recombines TRBV19 with TRBJ1-5, with unresolved D. The CDR3 has 13 amino acids. V gave up 6 bases and J gave up 6 bases, with 12 bases separating them. Per germline, CDR1 LNHDA and CDR2 SQIVND (reference sequence). This CDR3 is CASSWSSTQPQHF. CDR3 sequence (DNA): TGTGCCAGTAGCTGGAGTTCCACTCAGCCCCAGCATTTT.

The chain couples TRBV6-6 to TRBJ2-7; 7 nucleotides agree with TRBD2. Germline V gene data show CDR1 as MNHNY and CDR2 as SVGAGI (reference sequence). Trimming took 3 bases from V and 5 from J; bases not matched to a gene: 1. The CDR3 runs 12 residues. Here the CDR3 reads CASSYGRDEQYF. The DNA for the CDR3 is TGTGCCAGCAGTTATGGGAGGGACGAGCAGTACTTC.

This sequence joins TRBV28 and TRBJ1-1; unclear D gene. There are 12 residues in the CDR3. Germline-derived CDR1 and CDR2 are MDHEN and SYDVKM. Between the trimmed V and J ends, which lost 1 base and 11 bases, there was a span of 11 bases. The CDR3 reads CASSLYNEEAFF. CDR3 in DNA: TGTGCCAGCAGTTTATACAACGAAGAGGCTTTCTTT. Filled out from reference TRBV28 and TRBJ1-1, the complete variable domain reads DVKVTQSSRYLVKRTGEKVFLECVQDMDHENMFWYRQDPGLGLRLIYFSYDVKMKEKGDIPEGYSVSREKKERFSLILESASTNQTSMYLCASSLYNEEAFFGQGTRLTVV.

V gene TRBV6-2 or TRBV6-3 combines with J gene TRBJ1-2; unclear D gene. With 0 bases removed from V and 7 bases from J, the gap between germline ends came to 6 bases. This CDR3 contains 12 residues. The germline gives CDR1 MNHEY, CDR2 SVGEGT. CDR3 sequence (DNA): TGTGCCAGCAGTTACTCGACGCCTGGCTACACCTTC. Its protein is CASSYSTPGYTF.

This chain joins TRBV12-3 or TRBV12-4 and TRBJ1-3; D is uncertain. V dropped 3 bases and J dropped 12 bases, with 6 bases sitting between them. This CDR3 region has 10 residues. CDR3 region: CASSFGLIYF. CDR3 nucleotides: TGTGCCAGCAGTTTTGGACTCATATATTTT.

V is TRBV10-2 and J is TRBJ2-3, with D hard to call. The germline V gene encodes CDR1 WSHSY and CDR2 SAAADI. Deletions cut 3 bases from V and 0 bases from J, with 7 bases between. The CDR3 has 14 amino acids. The CDR3 sequence: CASSDPSSTDTQYF. CDR3 coding DNA: TGCGCCAGCAGTGACCCTTCTAGCACAGATACGCAGTATTTT.

This chain connects TRBV5-4 to TRBJ1-2; D is undetermined. CDR1 and CDR2 from the germline V gene are SGHNT and YYREEE (reference sequence). There are 14 residues in the CDR3. V dropped 5 bases and J dropped 5 bases, with 16 bases sitting between them. The CDR3 protein is CASSGWETSYGYTF. The CDR3 DNA reads TGTGCCAGCAGTGGATGGGAGACGTCATATGGCTACACCTTC. The full variable domain, in which reference TRBV5-4 and TRBJ1-2 provide the parts outside the CDR3, is ETGVTQSPTHLIKTRGQQVTLRCSSQSGHNTVSWYQQALGQGPQFIFQYYREEENGRGNFPPRFSGLQFPNYSSELNVNALELDDSALYLCASSGWETSYGYTFGSGTRLTVV.

This clone was picked up a small number of times. This chain links TRBV14 with TRBJ1-4; D ambiguous. This CDR3 comprises 16 residues. Looked up from germline, CDR1 is SGHDN and CDR2 is FVKESK. V was shortened by 2 bases and J by 4 bases, with 14 bases between the two germline ends. The CDR3: CASSQSPAGSNEKLFF. CDR3 nucleotides: TGTGCCAGCAGCCAAAGCCCAGCGGGCAGTAATGAAAAACTGTTTTTT.

This chain connects TRBV6-5 to TRBJ1-1; tentative D call: TRBD1 (6 bases). This CDR3 spans 15 amino acids. CDR1 and CDR2 from the germline V gene are MNHEY and SVGAGI. V lost 1 base and J lost 5, with 14 bases in between. CDR3 protein: CASSYLTRGRTEAFF. The CDR3, as DNA: TGTGCCAGCAGTTACTTGACAAGGGGGAGGACTGAAGCTTTCTTT.

The chain uses TRBV15 and TRBJ2-2; the D is unclear. In germline, CDR1 is LNHNV, CDR2 YYDKDF (reference sequence). Trimming removed 5 bases at V and 5 bases at J, with 18 bases between. This CDR3 spans 16 amino acids. The CDR3 region is CATSAPQVPITGELFF. Here the CDR3 DNA reads TGTGCCACCAGCGCCCCTCAGGTTCCGATAACCGGGGAGCTGTTTTTT.

V and J are TRBV5-1 and TRBJ1-1, with TRBD1 identical over 9 bases. The J segment lost 6 bases and the V segment lost 3 bases, leaving 6 bases of the junction unmatched. Germline V gene sequence: CDR1 SGHRS, CDR2 YFSETQ. The CDR3 spans 14 residues. The CDR3 spells CASSSGTGRAEAFF. In DNA form, the CDR3 reads TGCGCCAGCAGCTCAGGGACAGGGCGCGCTGAAGCTTTCTTT.

The chain uses TRBV6-6 and TRBJ2-5; TRBD2 is a possible D gene (6 bases). Per the germline V gene, CDR1 is MNHNY and CDR2 is SVGAGI (reference sequence). Trimming removed 2 bases from V and 5 bases from J, with 9 bases in between. This CDR3 is 13 amino acids long. The CDR3 region has the DNA TGTGCCAGCAGTTACAGGGACTTTGAGACCCAGTACTTC. Protein: CASSYRDFETQYF.

The chain has TRBV5-1 and TRBJ2-1; TRBD1 matches at 7 bases. The length of the CDR3 is 13 residues. V shed 1 base, J shed 6 bases, and the junction held 1 base outside the gene matches. Per germline, CDR1 SGHRS and CDR2 YFSETQ. The CDR3 region has the DNA TGCGCCAGCAGCTTGAGACAGGGCAATGAGCAGTTCTTC. Translation gives CASSLRQGNEQFF.

The rearrangement uses TRBV27 and TRBJ1-4; D is uncertain. Looked up from germline, CDR1 is MNHEY and CDR2 is SMNVEV (reference sequence). The CDR3 contains 13 residues. V was shortened by 2 bases and J by 4 bases, with 5 bases between the two germline ends. The CDR3 protein is CASSLVVNEKLFF. CDR3 nucleotides: TGTGCCAGCAGTTTAGTCGTTAATGAAAAACTGTTTTTT.

This clone was found once. CDR3 region: CASSLVGRSNIQYF. In nucleotides, the CDR3 is TGTGCCAGCAGCTTGGTAGGGCGGAGTAACATTCAGTACTTC. The genes are TRBV5-5 and TRBJ2-4; D gene uncertain. The CDR3 is 14 residues long. V lost 0 bases and J 7 bases, leaving 11 bases between the germline ends. The germline V gene encodes CDR1 SGHKS and CDR2 YYEKEE (reference sequence). Looking up the rest from reference TRBV5-5 and TRBJ2-4 gives the full variable domain: DAGVTQSPTHLIKTRGQQVTLRCSPISGHKSVSWYQQVLGQGPQFIFQYYEKEERGRGNFPDRFSARQFPNYSSELNVNALLLGDSALYLCASSLVGRSNIQYFGAGTRLSVL.

This clone was detected only a few times. The chain recombines TRBV20-1 with TRBJ2-3; no clear D. Trimming pared 3 bases from V and 5 bases from J, leaving 6 bases between. Germline-derived CDR1 and CDR2 are DFQATT and SNEGSKA (reference sequence). The CDR3 covers 11 residues. The DNA of the CDR3 is TGCAGTGCTAGTAGCTTAGATACGCAGTATTTT. As protein: CSASSLDTQYF.

This chain links TRBV30 with TRBJ1-5; TRBD1 aligns across 8 bases. V lost 2 bases and J lost 6; bases outside the gene matches: 6. CDR3 size: 14 residues. Germline-derived CDR1 and CDR2 are GTSNPN and SVGIG (reference sequence). The CDR3 loop is CAWSSPGGSQPQHF. In DNA form, the CDR3 reads TGTGCCTGGAGTTCACCAGGGGGCAGTCAGCCCCAGCATTTT.

The chain joins TRBV29-1 to TRBJ1-4; TRBD1 matches at 8 bases. The CDR3 sequence is 12 residues long. The V gene's germline CDR1 is SQVTM and CDR2 ANQGSEA. The J segment lost 5 bases and the V segment lost 7 bases, leaving 3 bases of the junction unmatched. The chain's CDR3 is CSARTGNEKLFF. In DNA form, the CDR3 reads TGCAGCGCCCGGACAGGGAATGAAAAACTGTTTTTT.

The V gene is TRBV6-2 or TRBV6-3, the J gene TRBJ2-7, with D unresolved. This CDR3 spans 16 amino acids. Deletions cut 0 bases from V and 0 bases from J, with 12 bases between. CDR1 and CDR2 from the germline V gene are MNHEY and SVGEGT. CDR3 region: CASSYSWIYPSYEQYF. Written as DNA, the CDR3 is TGTGCCAGCAGTTACTCCTGGATCTACCCCTCCTACGAGCAGTACTTC.

The genes are TRBV28 and TRBJ2-2, with D tentatively TRBD2 (6 bases). Per germline, CDR1 MDHEN and CDR2 SYDVKM. This CDR3 is built from 14 residues. Between the trimmed V and J ends, which lost 6 bases and 2 bases, there was a span of 10 bases. CDR3 region: CASSLGTNTGELFF. CDR3 in DNA: TGTGCCAGCAGCCTCGGGACTAACACCGGGGAGCTGTTTTTT.

The DNA for the CDR3 is TGTGCCAGCAGTTTAAGGAAAGCTAACTATGGCTACACCTTC. Amino acid sequence: CASSLRKANYGYTF. The rearrangement joins TRBV28 to TRBJ1-2; no clear D. Trimming removed 2 bases at V and 0 bases at J, with 7 bases between. Germline CDR1 MDHEN, CDR2 SYDVKM. There are 14 residues in the CDR3.